The 7 T cell receptor beta chains given below trace back to one sample, sequenced in a study of radiation and T cells in renal cell carcinoma. Using immunoSEQ multiplex PCR, the repertoire was profiled, and TCRdb retains in-frame clones only, with some absent. The data show about 95,000 clones, about 86% seen once. The time point is: baseline pretreatment blood. Regarding treatment: 15 Gy SBRT to primary tumor, nephrectomy 4 weeks later. Sequences were derived from blood, sampled from a patient whose treatment included radiotherapy and nephrectomy. These receptors all stem from a man between 50 and 59 years old with renal cell carcinoma.

A few counts support this clone. V gene TRBV7-9 combines with J gene TRBJ1-1; a weak D match, TRBD1 (5 bases). Germline CDR1 and CDR2: SEHNR and FQNEAQ (reference sequence). CDR3 length: 13 residues. V was clipped by 2 bases and J by 5 bases, with 9 bases between them. The CDR3 region is CASSLQGETEAFF. The DNA for the CDR3 is TGTGCCAGCAGCTTACAGGGAGAGACTGAAGCTTTCTTT.

The V and J genes are TRBV2 and TRBJ2-2; TRBD2 aligns across 9 bases. The junction had 18 bases not matched to a gene; V was cut back by 7 bases and J by 0 bases. This CDR3 spans 20 amino acids. CDR1 and CDR2 from the germline V gene are SNHLY and FYNNEI. Here the CDR3 reads CASNRPGGLAPFANTGELFF. The DNA for the CDR3 is TGTGCCAGCAATCGCCCCGGGGGACTAGCCCCGTTCGCGAACACCGGGGAGCTGTTTTTT.

The rearrangement joins TRBV5-6 to TRBJ1-5; D call uncertain. This CDR3 has 12 amino acids. The V gene lost 4 bases and the J gene lost 4 bases, with 6 bases spanning the gap. Germline V gene data show CDR1 as SGHDT and CDR2 as YYEEEE. The CDR3 nucleotides are TGTGCCAGCAGCAAGTTAAATCAGCCCCAGCATTTT. Translation gives CASSKLNQPQHF.

J is TRBJ1-1 and V is TRBV5-4, with 10 bases identical to TRBD1. From germline, CDR1 is SGHNT and CDR2 YYREEE (reference sequence). Losses at the gene ends were 4 bases for V and 5 bases for J; bases not matched to a gene: 8. The length of the CDR3 is 15 residues. Written as DNA, the CDR3 is TGTGCCAGCAGCCCGCTGACAGGGGGCCGGACTGAAGCTTTCTTT. Protein sequence: CASSPLTGGRTEAFF.

This clone was seen more than once but under ten times. The V and J genes are TRBV21-1 and TRBJ1-2. TRBV21-1 is given as a pseudogene. This CDR3 has 12 amino acids. The CDR3 is CASSQRRYGYTF. Here the CDR3 DNA reads TGTGCCAGCAGCCAGCGACGGTATGGCTACACCTTC.

This clone was counted a few times. CDR3 nucleotides: TGTGCCAGCAGCTTAACAACAGGGGGCGTAGGATCAGATACGCAGTATTTT. Translated: CASSLTTGGVGSDTQYF. The V gene is TRBV7-9, the J gene TRBJ2-3; 9 positions match TRBD1. The CDR3 covers 17 residues. J was trimmed by 4 bases and V by 2 bases; bases with no gene match: 10. Germline V gene data show CDR1 as SEHNR and CDR2 as FQNEAQ (reference sequence).

The chain carries TRBV19 and TRBJ1-1, with no clear D. Germline V gives CDR1 LNHDA, CDR2 SQIVND (reference sequence). This CDR3 has 14 amino acids. V shed 5 bases and J shed 3 bases, with 13 bases lying between them. The CDR3 reads CASSPHADHTEAFF. In DNA, the CDR3 is TGTGCCAGTAGTCCCCACGCAGATCACACTGAAGCTTTCTTT.